The entry that follows covers one T cell receptor (beta chain) sequence. No antigen is known for it. The entry originates in a study of T cell responses to AZD1222 COVID-19 vaccine. Across the study: Second-dose intervals of approximately 4 or approximately 12 weeks were pooled. Broader study findings: Clonal diversity was possibly underestimated, and white British individuals and females predominated among donors.

Data came from immunoSEQ multiplex PCR; TCRdb stores just in-frame clones and leaves some out. Of approximately 150,000 clones listed, around 93% are singletons. Germline V gene data show CDR1 as LNHNV and CDR2 as YYDKDF (reference sequence). V lost 5 bases and J 0 bases, leaving 5 bases between the germline ends. The CDR3 consists of 13 residues. The V and J genes are TRBV15 and TRBJ1-3; no clear D. The receptor comes from an adult in good health. The material was peripheral blood, obtained on day 0 of AZD1222 vaccination. The CDR3 reads CATSQGSGNTIYF. Here the CDR3 DNA reads TGTGCCACCAGCCAAGGCTCTGGAAACACCATATATTTT.